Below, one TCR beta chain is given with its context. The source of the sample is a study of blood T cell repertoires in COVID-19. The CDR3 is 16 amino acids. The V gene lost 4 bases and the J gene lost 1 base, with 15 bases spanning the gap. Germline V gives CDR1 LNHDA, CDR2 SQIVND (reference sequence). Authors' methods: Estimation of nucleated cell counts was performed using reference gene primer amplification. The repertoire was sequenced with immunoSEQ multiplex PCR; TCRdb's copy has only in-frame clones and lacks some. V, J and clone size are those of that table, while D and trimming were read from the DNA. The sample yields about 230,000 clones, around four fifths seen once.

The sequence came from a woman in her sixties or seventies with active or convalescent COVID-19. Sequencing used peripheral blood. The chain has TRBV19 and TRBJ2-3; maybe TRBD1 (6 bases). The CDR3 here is CASSSTGRGGTDTQYF. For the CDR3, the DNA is TGTGCCAGTAGTAGTACAGGGCGCGGCGGCACAGATACGCAGTATTTT.